This passage covers 15 T cell receptor beta chains from one sample sequenced in a study of regulatory T cells in long-lasting Graves disease. Building of the TCR beta libraries involved iRepertoire HTBI primers and Arm-PCR of CDR3 regions. TCRdb reprocessed the multiplex PCR reads via MiXCR and lists one record per CDR3 protein. Of 650,000 to 700,000 distinct CDR3 sequences in the sample, about 30% were seen once. Time point of the sample: persistent/refractory GD, antithyroid drugs over 5 years with positive TRAb. PBMC-derived RNA was used for the TCR library. Sequenced material: peripheral blood mononuclear cells (PBMCs), taken when the disease was refractory, from a patient treated with antithyroid drugs. Receptors originate from a female donor with Graves disease.

This chain uses TRBV5-4 with TRBJ2-5; tentatively, D is TRBD1 (6 bases). The ends were cut back, 2 bases at V and 2 bases at J, with 10 bases in the middle. Germline V gene sequence: CDR1 SGHNT, CDR2 YYREEE (reference sequence). The CDR3 runs 14 residues. The CDR3, as DNA: TGTGCCAGCAGCTTCAGGACAGCTCAAGAGACCCAGTACTTC. This codes for CASSFRTAQETQYF.

This sequence joins TRBV5-1 and TRBJ1-2, with 7 bases matching TRBD1. The CDR3 extends over 13 amino acids. Looked up from germline, CDR1 is SGHRS and CDR2 is YFSETQ. The J segment lost 7 bases and the V segment lost 1 base, leaving 4 bases of the junction unmatched. The CDR3 DNA reads TGCGCCAGCAGCTTGCCAGGGGGAATTGGCTACACCTTC. Protein sequence: CASSLPGGIGYTF.

A few counts support this clonotype. The CDR3 reads CASSLAAGAGEKLFF. CDR3 sequence (DNA): TGCGCCAGCAGCTTGGCGGCGGGGGCTGGTGAAAAACTGTTTTTT. The chain uses TRBV5-1 and TRBJ1-4, with D perhaps TRBD1 (6 bases). The CDR3 covers 15 residues. The germline gives CDR1 SGHRS, CDR2 YFSETQ. Trimming cost V 0 bases and J 7 bases, with 13 bases left between them.

The chain is built from TRBV5-5 and TRBJ2-5; D may be TRBD1 (5 bases). The CDR3 contains 15 residues. Germline CDR1 is SGHKS and CDR2 is YYEKEE (reference sequence). The ends were cut back, 4 bases at V and 2 bases at J, with 15 bases in the middle. The CDR3 sequence: CASSRAPRVQETQYF. CDR3 nucleotides: TGTGCCAGCAGCCGAGCCCCCAGGGTGCAAGAGACCCAGTACTTC.

The sample holds a few counts of this clonotype. The chain recombines TRBV6-1 with TRBJ1-2; maybe TRBD1 (5 bases). The CDR3 runs 17 residues. CDR1 and CDR2 from the germline V gene are MNHNS and SASEGT. V shed 4 bases and J shed 0 bases, with 18 bases lying between them. The CDR3 DNA is TGTGCCAGCAGTGCCTCAGCCAATCGGGACGCTAACTATGGCTACACCTTC. Translated, it gives CASSASANRDANYGYTF.

The chain links TRBV30 to TRBJ1-4, with TRBD1 matching 7 bases. V lost 1 base, J lost 11 bases, and 10 bases stayed unmatched. Germline-derived CDR1 and CDR2 are GTSNPN and SVGIG (reference sequence). The CDR3 runs to 14 residues. The CDR3 here is CAWSDYRQGWKLFF. In DNA form, the CDR3 reads TGTGCCTGGAGTGACTACCGACAGGGTTGGAAACTGTTTTTT.

The rearrangement uses TRBV20-1 and TRBJ1-5, with TRBD1 identical over 7 bases. The germline gives CDR1 DFQATT, CDR2 SNEGSKA (reference sequence). Trimming cost V 5 bases and J 4 bases; bases outside gene matches: 8. This CDR3 is built from 14 residues. The DNA of the CDR3 is TGCAGTGCTGATCCCGCACAGGGGAATCAGCCCCAGCATTTT. Its translation: CSADPAQGNQPQHF.

This clonotype was counted a few times. The chain is built from TRBV29-1 and TRBJ1-1; D possibly corresponds to TRBD1 (5 bases). Deletions cut 3 bases from V and 0 bases from J, with 14 bases between. The CDR3 runs to 15 residues. Per germline, CDR1 SQVTM and CDR2 ANQGSEA. CDR3 sequence: CSVEKGSGLNTEAFF. CDR3 nucleotide sequence: TGCAGCGTTGAGAAGGGGAGCGGCCTGAACACTGAAGCTTTCTTT.

This clonotype was detected only a few times. The V call is TRBV12-3 or TRBV12-4, the J call TRBJ2-1; 8 positions match TRBD1. The CDR3 loop spans 16 amino acids. Germline trimming cut 2 bases from V and 12 bases from J; bases unmatched to any gene: 15. The CDR3 here is CASSLQGAERERAQFF. The CDR3 DNA is TGTGCCAGCAGTTTACAGGGGGCGGAACGGGAAAGGGCGCAGTTCTTC.

The chain combines TRBV12-3 or TRBV12-4 with TRBJ1-5; no clear D. V lost 4 bases and J 9 bases, leaving 16 bases between the germline ends. The CDR3 covers 14 residues. The CDR3 sequence: CASSSLVPALPQHF. DNA of the CDR3: TGTGCCAGCAGTTCTCTAGTACCGGCTTTGCCCCAGCATTTT.

J is TRBJ1-1 and V is TRBV3-1; TRBD1 is a possible D gene (5 bases). The CDR3 length is 19 residues. The germline V gene has CDR1 LGHDT and CDR2 YNNKEL (reference sequence). V lost 4 bases, J lost 0 bases, and 24 bases lay in between. Here the CDR3 reads CASSPLPPPGRLMNTEAFF. CDR3 coding DNA: TGTGCCAGCAGCCCCTTACCTCCCCCAGGGCGGCTAATGAACACTGAAGCTTTCTTT.

In this sample, this clonotype turned up a few times. This chain connects TRBV29-1 to TRBJ2-7, with 8 bases identical to TRBD2. Germline CDR1 SQVTM, CDR2 ANQGSEA. The CDR3 spans 13 residues. The V gene end was trimmed by 6 bases and the J gene end by 6 bases; junction bases not matched to a gene: 10. The chain's CDR3 is CSVRTSGGGEQYF. Here the CDR3 DNA reads TGCAGCGTCCGAACTAGCGGTGGAGGCGAGCAGTACTTC.

In this sample, this clonotype turned up a few times. The genes are TRBV28 and TRBJ2-2, with 7 bases matching TRBD1. The CDR3 is 17 amino acids. Germline values: CDR1 MDHEN, CDR2 SYDVKM. V lost 4 bases, J lost 0 bases, and 8 bases stayed unmatched. The CDR3 region is CASSSNRQGPNTGELFF. As DNA, the CDR3 is TGTGCCAGCAGTTCTAATAGACAGGGACCGAACACCGGGGAGCTGTTTTTT.

The chain has TRBV5-1 and TRBJ1-3, with D possibly TRBD1 on 6 matching bases. From germline, CDR1 is SGHRS and CDR2 YFSETQ. Between the trimmed V and J ends, which lost 4 bases and 0 bases, there was a span of 14 bases. The CDR3 has 16 amino acids. CDR3: CASSNNRAISGNTIYF. CDR3 coding DNA: TGCGCCAGCAGCAACAACAGGGCCATCTCTGGAAACACCATATATTTT. The full variable domain, completed using reference TRBV5-1 and TRBJ1-3, is KAGVTQTPRYLIKTRGQQVTLSCSPISGHRSVSWYQQTPGQGLQFLFEYFSETQRNKGNFPGRFSGRQFSNSRSEMNVSTLELGDSALYLCASSNNRAISGNTIYFGEGSWLTVV.

This clonotype was seen at least ten times. CDR3 region: CASNPGPGKNPGRGYTF. The DNA for the CDR3 is TGTGCCAGCAACCCGGGGCCGGGGAAGAATCCAGGCCGCGGCTACACCTTC. The J gene is TRBJ1-2, the V gene TRBV28, with a possible D match to TRBD1 (5 bases). The CDR3 extends over 17 amino acids. Trimming took 7 bases from V and 8 from J, leaving 29 bases between them. Looked up from germline, CDR1 is MDHEN and CDR2 is SYDVKM.